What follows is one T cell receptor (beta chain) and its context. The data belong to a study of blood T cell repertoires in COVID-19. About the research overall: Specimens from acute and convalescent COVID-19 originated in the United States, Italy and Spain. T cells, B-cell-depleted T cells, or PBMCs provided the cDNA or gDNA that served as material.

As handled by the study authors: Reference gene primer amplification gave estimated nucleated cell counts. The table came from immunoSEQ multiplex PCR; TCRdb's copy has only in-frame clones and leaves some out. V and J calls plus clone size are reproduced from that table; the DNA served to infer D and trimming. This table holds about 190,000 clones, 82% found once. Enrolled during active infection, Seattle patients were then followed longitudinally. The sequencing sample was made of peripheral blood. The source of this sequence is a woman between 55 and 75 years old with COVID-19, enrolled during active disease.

The CDR3 sequence: CATSRGASGRSYNEQFF. DNA for the CDR3: TGTGCCACCAGCAGAGGGGCTAGCGGACGTTCCTACAATGAGCAGTTCTTC. The J gene is TRBJ2-1, the V gene TRBV15; 7 nucleotides match TRBD2. The CDR3 sequence is 17 residues long. With 1 base clipped from V and 1 base from J, the junction kept 7 bases outside the gene matches. Germline V lookup: CDR1 LNHNV, CDR2 YYDKDF (reference sequence).